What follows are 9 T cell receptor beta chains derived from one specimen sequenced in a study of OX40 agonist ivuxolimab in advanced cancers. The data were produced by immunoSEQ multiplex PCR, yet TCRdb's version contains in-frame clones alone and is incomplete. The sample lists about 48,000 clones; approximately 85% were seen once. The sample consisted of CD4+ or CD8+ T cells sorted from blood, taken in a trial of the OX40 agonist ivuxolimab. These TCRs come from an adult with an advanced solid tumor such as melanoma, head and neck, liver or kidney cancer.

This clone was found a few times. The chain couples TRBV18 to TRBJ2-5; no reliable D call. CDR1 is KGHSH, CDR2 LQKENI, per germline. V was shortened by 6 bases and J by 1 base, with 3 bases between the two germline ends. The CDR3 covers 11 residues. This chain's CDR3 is CASSLQETQYF. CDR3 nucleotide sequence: TGTGCCAGCTCCCTCCAAGAGACCCAGTACTTC.

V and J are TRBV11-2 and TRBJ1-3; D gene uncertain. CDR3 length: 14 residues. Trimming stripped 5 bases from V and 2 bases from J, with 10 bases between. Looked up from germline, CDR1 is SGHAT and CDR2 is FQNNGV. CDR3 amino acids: CASSQDSAGNTIYF. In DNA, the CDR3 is TGTGCCAGCAGCCAGGACTCAGCTGGAAACACCATATATTTT.

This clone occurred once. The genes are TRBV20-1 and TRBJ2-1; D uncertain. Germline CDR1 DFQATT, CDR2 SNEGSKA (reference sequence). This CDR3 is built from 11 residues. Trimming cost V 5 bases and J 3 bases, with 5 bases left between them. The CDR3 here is CSAPDYNEQFF. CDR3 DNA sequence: TGCAGTGCTCCTGACTACAATGAGCAGTTCTTC.

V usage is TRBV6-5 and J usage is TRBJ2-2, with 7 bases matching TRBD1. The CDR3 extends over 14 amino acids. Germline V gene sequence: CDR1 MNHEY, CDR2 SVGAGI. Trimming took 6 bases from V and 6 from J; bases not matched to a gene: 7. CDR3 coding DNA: TGTGCCAGCAGGGGACAGAGGTTCGCCGGGGAGCTGTTTTTT. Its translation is CASRGQRFAGELFF.

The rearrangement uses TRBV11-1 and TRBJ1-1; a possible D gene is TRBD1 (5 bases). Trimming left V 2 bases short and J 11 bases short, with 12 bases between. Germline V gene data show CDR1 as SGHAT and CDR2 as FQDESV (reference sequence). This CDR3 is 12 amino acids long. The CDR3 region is CASSLPGTGAFF. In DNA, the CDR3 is TGTGCCAGCAGCTTACCCGGGACCGGGGCTTTCTTT.

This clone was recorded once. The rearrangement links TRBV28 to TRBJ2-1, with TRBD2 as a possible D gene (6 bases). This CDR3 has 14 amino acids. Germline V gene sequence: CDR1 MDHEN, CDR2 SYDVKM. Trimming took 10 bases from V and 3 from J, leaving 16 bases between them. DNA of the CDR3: TGTGCCACCCCAGAGTTAGCGGACTACAATGAGCAGTTCTTC. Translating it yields CATPELADYNEQFF.

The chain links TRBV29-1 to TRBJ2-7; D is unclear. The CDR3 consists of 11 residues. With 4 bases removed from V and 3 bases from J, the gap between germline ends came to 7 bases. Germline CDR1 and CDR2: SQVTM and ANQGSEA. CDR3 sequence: CSVASDYEQYF. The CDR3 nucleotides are TGCAGCGTTGCAAGCGACTACGAGCAGTACTTC.

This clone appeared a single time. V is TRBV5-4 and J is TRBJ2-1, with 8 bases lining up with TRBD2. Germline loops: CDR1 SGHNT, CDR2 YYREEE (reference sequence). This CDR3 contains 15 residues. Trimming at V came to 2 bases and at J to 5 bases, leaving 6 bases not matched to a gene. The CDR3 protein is CASSFSAGVDNEQFF. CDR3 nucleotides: TGTGCCAGCAGCTTCTCAGCGGGAGTTGACAATGAGCAGTTCTTC. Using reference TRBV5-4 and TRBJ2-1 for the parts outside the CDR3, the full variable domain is ETGVTQSPTHLIKTRGQQVTLRCSSQSGHNTVSWYQQALGQGPQFIFQYYREEENGRGNFPPRFSGLQFPNYSSELNVNALELDDSALYLCASSFSAGVDNEQFFGPGTRLTVL.

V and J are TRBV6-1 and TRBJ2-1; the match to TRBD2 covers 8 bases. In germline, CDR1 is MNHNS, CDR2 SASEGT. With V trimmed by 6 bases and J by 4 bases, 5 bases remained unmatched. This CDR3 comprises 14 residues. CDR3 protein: CASRPGGPYNEQFF. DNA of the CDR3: TGTGCCAGCAGACCGGGAGGGCCTTACAATGAGCAGTTCTTC.